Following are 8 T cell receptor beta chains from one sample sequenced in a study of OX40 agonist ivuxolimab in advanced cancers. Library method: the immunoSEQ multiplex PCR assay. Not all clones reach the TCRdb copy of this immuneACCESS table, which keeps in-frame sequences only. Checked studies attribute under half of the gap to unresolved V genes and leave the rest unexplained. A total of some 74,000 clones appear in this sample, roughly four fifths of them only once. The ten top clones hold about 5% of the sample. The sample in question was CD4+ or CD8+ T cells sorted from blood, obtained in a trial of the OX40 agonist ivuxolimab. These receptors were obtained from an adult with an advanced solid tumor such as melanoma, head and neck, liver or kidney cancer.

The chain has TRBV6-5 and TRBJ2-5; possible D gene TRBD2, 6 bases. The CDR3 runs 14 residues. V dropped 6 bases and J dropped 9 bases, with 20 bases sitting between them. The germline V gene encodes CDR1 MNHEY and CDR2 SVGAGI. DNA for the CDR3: TGTGCCAGCAGGGGGACTTCATCAGGAGGTCCCCAGTACTTC. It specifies CASRGTSSGGPQYF.

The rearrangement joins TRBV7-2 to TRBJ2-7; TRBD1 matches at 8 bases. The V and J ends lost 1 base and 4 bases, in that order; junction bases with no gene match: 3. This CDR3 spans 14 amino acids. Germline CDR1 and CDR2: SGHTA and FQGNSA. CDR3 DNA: TGTGCCAGCAGCTTAGGGACAGGGCCATACGAGCAGTACTTC. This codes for CASSLGTGPYEQYF.

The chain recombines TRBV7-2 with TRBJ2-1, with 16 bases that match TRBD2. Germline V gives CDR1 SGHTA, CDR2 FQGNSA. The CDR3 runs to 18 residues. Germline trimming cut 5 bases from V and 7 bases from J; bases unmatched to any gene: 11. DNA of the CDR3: TGTGCCAGCAGCGACCCCGGGACTAGCGGGGGGGCATTTAATGAGCAGTTCTTC. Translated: CASSDPGTSGGAFNEQFF.

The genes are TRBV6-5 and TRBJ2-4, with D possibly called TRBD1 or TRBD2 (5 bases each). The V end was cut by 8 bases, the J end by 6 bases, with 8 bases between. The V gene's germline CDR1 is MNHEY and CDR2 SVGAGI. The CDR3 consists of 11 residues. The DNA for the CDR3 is TGTGCCAGCCAGAGGGGAAACATTCAGTACTTC. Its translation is CASQRGNIQYF.

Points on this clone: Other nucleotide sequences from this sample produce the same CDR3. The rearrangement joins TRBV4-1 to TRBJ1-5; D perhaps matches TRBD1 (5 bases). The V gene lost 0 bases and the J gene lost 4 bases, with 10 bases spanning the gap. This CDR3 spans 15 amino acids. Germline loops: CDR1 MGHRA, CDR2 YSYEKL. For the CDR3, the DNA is TGCGCCAGCAGCCAAGATGGCCAGGGTAATCAGCCCCAGCATTTT. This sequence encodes CASSQDGQGNQPQHF.

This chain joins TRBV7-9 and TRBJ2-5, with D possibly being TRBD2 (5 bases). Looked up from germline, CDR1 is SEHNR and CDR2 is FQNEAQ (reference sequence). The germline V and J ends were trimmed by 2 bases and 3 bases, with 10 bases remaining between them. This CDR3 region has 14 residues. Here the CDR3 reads CASSLRLTEETQYF. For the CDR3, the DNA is TGTGCCAGCAGCTTAAGACTAACGGAAGAGACCCAGTACTTC.

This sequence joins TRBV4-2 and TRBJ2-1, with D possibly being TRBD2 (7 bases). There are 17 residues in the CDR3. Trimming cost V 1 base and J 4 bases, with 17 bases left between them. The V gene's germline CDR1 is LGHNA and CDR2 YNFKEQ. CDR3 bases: TGTGCCAGCAGCCAAGCCGAGAGGGGGGGGCTATACAATGAGCAGTTCTTC. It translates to CASSQAERGGLYNEQFF.

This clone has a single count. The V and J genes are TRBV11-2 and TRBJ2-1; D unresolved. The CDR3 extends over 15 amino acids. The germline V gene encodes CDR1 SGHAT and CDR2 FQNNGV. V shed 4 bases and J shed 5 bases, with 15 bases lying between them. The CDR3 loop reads CASSSRQLLNNEQFF. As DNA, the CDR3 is TGTGCCAGCAGCTCACGGCAGTTACTTAACAATGAGCAGTTCTTC.